The entry that follows covers one T cell receptor beta chain sequence. The sample belongs to a study of patients and donors after allogeneic stem cell transplantation. TCRdb re-called the RT-PCR reads with MiXCR, one entry per CDR3 protein. Here the sample spans about a million distinct CDR3 sequences, more than 15% being singletons. With 8 bases clipped from V and 1 base from J, the junction kept 5 bases outside the gene matches. The length of the CDR3 is 14 residues. The chain links TRBV12-3 or TRBV12-4 to TRBJ1-3; 7 bases align to TRBD1. Material: blood, either unsorted or a sorted T cell fraction (not recorded which). This clonotype originated in a human donor who was either an allogeneic HSCT recipient or a stem cell or donor lymphocyte infusion donor (not recorded which). It is not recorded whose cells these are; they may come from a transplant donor. This CDR3 reads CASHSRGSGNTIYF. The CDR3 DNA sequence: TGTGCCAGCCACAGCAGGGGGTCTGGAAACACCATATATTTT.